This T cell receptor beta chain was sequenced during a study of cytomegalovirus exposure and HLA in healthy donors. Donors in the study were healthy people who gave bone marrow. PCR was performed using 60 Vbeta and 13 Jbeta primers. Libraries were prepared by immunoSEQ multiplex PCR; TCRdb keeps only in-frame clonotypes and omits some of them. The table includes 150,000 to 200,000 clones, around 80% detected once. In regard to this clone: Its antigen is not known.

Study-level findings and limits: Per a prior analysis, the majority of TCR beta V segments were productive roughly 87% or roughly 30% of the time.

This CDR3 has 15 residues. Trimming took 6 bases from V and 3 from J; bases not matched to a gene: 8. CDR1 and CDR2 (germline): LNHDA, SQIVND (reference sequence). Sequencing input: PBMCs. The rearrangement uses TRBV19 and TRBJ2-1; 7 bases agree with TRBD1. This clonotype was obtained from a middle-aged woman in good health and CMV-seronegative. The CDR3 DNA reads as TGTGCCAGTAGGGGGACAGAATTTTACTACAATGAGCAGTTCTTC. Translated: CASRGTEFYYNEQFF.